A single sample gave rise to the 10 T cell receptor beta chains below, sequenced in a study of early T cells in non-severe SARS-CoV-2 infection. TCRdb passed the 5' RACE reads through MiXCR, listing each CDR3 protein once. Of tens of thousands of distinct CDR3 sequences in the sample, approximately 12% were seen once. Sample: whole blood. These TCRs come from an adult who was a healthcare worker with PCR-confirmed SARS-CoV-2 infection or an uninfected control (not recorded which).

This clonotype has a handful of counts. The chain uses TRBV20-1 and TRBJ2-7; weak D call: TRBD1 (5 bases). The germline V and J ends were trimmed by 0 bases and 0 bases, with 9 bases remaining between them. The CDR3 is 14 amino acids. From germline, CDR1 is DFQATT and CDR2 SNEGSKA (reference sequence). The CDR3 here is CSAREDKDSYEQYF. CDR3 sequence (DNA): TGCAGTGCTAGAGAGGACAAAGACTCCTACGAGCAGTACTTC.

V and J are TRBV20-1 and TRBJ1-2, with D hard to call. The CDR3 consists of 13 residues. Trimming left V 3 bases short and J 4 bases short, with 12 bases between. Per germline, CDR1 DFQATT and CDR2 SNEGSKA (reference sequence). CDR3 loop: CSARETELYGYTF. DNA of the CDR3: TGCAGTGCTAGGGAAACTGAACTCTATGGCTACACCTTC.

At least ten counts were recorded for this clonotype. The V gene is TRBV7-8, the J gene TRBJ2-3; D not resolved. V lost 5 bases and J lost 0, with 3 bases in between. The CDR3 is 12 amino acids. Germline CDR1 and CDR2: SGHVS and FQNEAQ. CDR3 DNA: TGTGCCAGCAGCACGAGCACAGATACGCAGTATTTT. This translates into CASSTSTDTQYF.

This clonotype was counted only a few times. For the CDR3, the DNA is TGTGCCAGCAGCTTAATCGTCGGAACAGATACGCAGTATTTT. It specifies CASSLIVGTDTQYF. This chain links TRBV7-2 with TRBJ2-3; no clear D gene. The germline V gene encodes CDR1 SGHTA and CDR2 FQGNSA. Between the trimmed V and J ends, which lost 2 bases and 3 bases, there was a span of 9 bases. CDR3 length equals 14 residues.

A few counts support this clonotype. This chain joins TRBV7-6 and TRBJ1-1, with a tentative D call TRBD1 (5 bases). Per germline, CDR1 SGHVS and CDR2 FNYEAQ. The CDR3 contains 13 residues. Trimming pared 3 bases from V and 1 base from J, leaving 6 bases between. For the CDR3, the DNA is TGTGCCAGCAGCTTGACAGAGAACACTGAAGCTTTCTTT. It translates to CASSLTENTEAFF. Complete variable domain (other parts from reference TRBV7-6 and TRBJ1-1): GAGVSQSPRYKVTKRGQDVALRCDPISGHVSLYWYRQALGQGPEFLTYFNYEAQQDKSGLPNDRFSAERPEGSISTLTIQRTEQRDSAMYRCASSLTENTEAFFGQGTRLTVV.

This clonotype was counted many times. The chain carries TRBV6-2 or TRBV6-3 and TRBJ1-5; D remains unclear. V dropped 10 bases and J dropped 1 base, with 8 bases sitting between them. The CDR3 is made up of 12 amino acids. Germline lookup yields CDR1 MNHEY and CDR2 SVGEGT. The CDR3 bases are TGTGCCACTTCCCAGAGCAATCAGCCCCAGCATTTT. It is translated as CATSQSNQPQHF.

The V and J genes are TRBV15 and TRBJ2-1, with 12 bases that match TRBD2. Germline CDR1 and CDR2: LNHNV and YYDKDF (reference sequence). The CDR3 covers 19 residues. V was clipped by 1 base and J by 6 bases; unmatched bases: 13. CDR3 sequence reads: CATSRAGPRTSGKGNEQFF. CDR3 DNA sequence: TGTGCCACCAGCAGAGCTGGTCCTAGGACTAGCGGGAAGGGCAATGAGCAGTTCTTC.

This clonotype was seen a single time. The rearrangement joins TRBV6-1 to TRBJ2-4, with 12 bases aligning to TRBD2. J was trimmed by 2 bases and V by 4 bases; bases with no gene match: 15. The CDR3 covers 20 residues. The germline gives CDR1 MNHNS, CDR2 SASEGT. CDR3 in DNA: TGTGCCAGCAGTGTCGCTTACGGGCTAGCGGGGGGGCTTCCCAAAAACATTCAGTACTTC. It translates to CASSVAYGLAGGLPKNIQYF.

This clonotype was observed a few times. The chain carries TRBV5-1 and TRBJ1-1; D is unclear. The V gene lost 3 bases and the J gene lost 4 bases, with 16 bases spanning the gap. The length of the CDR3 is 15 residues. Germline CDR1 and CDR2: SGHRS and YFSETQ. The DNA of the CDR3 is TGCGCCAGCAGCTATTGGGGATCGGAAGTCACTGAAGCTTTCTTT. It is translated as CASSYWGSEVTEAFF.

The sample holds a few counts of this clonotype. This sequence joins TRBV19 and TRBJ2-5; the D gene is possibly TRBD1 (5 bases). The germline gives CDR1 LNHDA, CDR2 SQIVND (reference sequence). CDR3 length: 14 residues. Trimming pared 4 bases from V and 5 bases from J, leaving 14 bases between. CDR3 sequence: CASSTVDSTETQYF. The CDR3 DNA reads as TGTGCCAGTAGTACCGTAGACAGTACCGAGACCCAGTACTTC. Full variable domain (rest looked up from reference TRBV19 and TRBJ2-5): DGGITQSPKYLFRKEGQNVTLSCEQNLNHDAMYWYRQDPGQGLRLIYYSQIVNDFQKGDIAEGYSVSREKKESFPLTVTSAQKNPTAFYLCASSTVDSTETQYFGPGTRLLVL.